This TCR beta chain was observed in a study of shared clonotypes between healthy human individuals. Assay: immunoSEQ multiplex PCR; the TCRdb copy retains only in-frame clones and omits some. The repertoire holds some 2.1 million clones, with roughly 94% as singletons. Positively selected for CCR7, the CD45RO-negative cells used as naive CD8 cells excluded terminally differentiated effector memory CD45RA+ cells. Germline V lookup: CDR1 ENHRY, CDR2 SYGVKD. CDR3 length equals 14 residues. V shed 10 bases, J shed 4 bases, and the junction held 10 bases outside the gene matches. The TCR originated in a man aged 18-30 years in good health. The rearrangement links TRBV10-3 to TRBJ2-1, with 7 positions matching TRBD2. The sequencing input was naive CD8+ T cells sorted from blood. The CDR3 reads CASHERGPYNEQFF. CDR3 nucleotide sequence: TGTGCCAGCCATGAGCGGGGACCTTACAATGAGCAGTTCTTC.